The 5 T cell receptor beta chains below were found in one sample sequenced in a study of blood T cells in healthy people across ages. A second about 7 to 12 cycle PCR used barcoded and J-beta primers. TCRdb redid the calling of the 5' RACE reads with MiXCR, one entry per CDR3 protein. This table has around 870,000 distinct CDR3 sequences, more than 25% appearing once. The sample consisted of blood. These TCRs come from a woman of 80 years or more in good health.

Details on this clonotype: At one boundary the junction diverges from the germline segment, which might be a read error. The CDR3 nucleotides read TGTGCCAGCAGCCCAGGACAGGGCACAACAATCGGTGGCCACACCTTC. Translating it yields CASSPGQGTTIGGHTF. The J gene is TRBJ1-2, the V gene TRBV7-2, with 8 bases fitting TRBD1. The CDR3 has 16 amino acids. Germline lookup yields CDR1 SGHTA and CDR2 FQGNSA.

This clonotype was recorded a few times. J is TRBJ2-3 and V is TRBV7-9, with 9 bases matching TRBD1. The germline CDR1 and CDR2 sequences are SEHNR and FQNEAQ (reference sequence). The CDR3 is 16 amino acids. V was pared by 6 bases and J by 4 bases, with 11 bases of the junction left unmatched. The CDR3 DNA is TGTGCCAGCAGTTTACGACCGGGACAGGGTTCAGATACGCAGTATTTT. Its protein is CASSLRPGQGSDTQYF.

This clonotype was seen many times. The chain uses TRBV18 and TRBJ2-3; 7 nucleotides agree with TRBD1. Germline loops: CDR1 KGHSH, CDR2 LQKENI. J was trimmed by 1 base and V by 8 bases; bases with no gene match: 6. CDR3 length: 14 residues. CDR3 in amino acids: CASHGTAGTDTQYF. Written as DNA, the CDR3 is TGTGCCAGCCACGGGACAGCCGGCACAGATACGCAGTATTTT.

V and J are TRBV7-2 and TRBJ2-7; TRBD2 matches at 7 bases. This CDR3 is built from 13 residues. The germline CDR1 and CDR2 sequences are SGHTA and FQGNSA. V shed 6 bases and J 8 bases; nucleotides not matched to a gene: 10. The DNA for the CDR3 is TGTGCCAGCAGTCGCACCCTAGCGGCTAAGCAGTACTTC. This translates into CASSRTLAAKQYF.

A single count supports this clonotype. This sequence joins TRBV4-2 and TRBJ1-5; D possibly corresponds to TRBD1 (5 bases). This CDR3 spans 14 amino acids. Germline CDR1 reads LGHNA; CDR2 reads YNFKEQ. Trimming stripped 1 base from V and 6 bases from J, with 10 bases between. The CDR3 is CASSQGSGAQPQHF. Here the CDR3 DNA reads TGTGCCAGCAGCCAAGGATCCGGGGCTCAGCCCCAGCATTTT.